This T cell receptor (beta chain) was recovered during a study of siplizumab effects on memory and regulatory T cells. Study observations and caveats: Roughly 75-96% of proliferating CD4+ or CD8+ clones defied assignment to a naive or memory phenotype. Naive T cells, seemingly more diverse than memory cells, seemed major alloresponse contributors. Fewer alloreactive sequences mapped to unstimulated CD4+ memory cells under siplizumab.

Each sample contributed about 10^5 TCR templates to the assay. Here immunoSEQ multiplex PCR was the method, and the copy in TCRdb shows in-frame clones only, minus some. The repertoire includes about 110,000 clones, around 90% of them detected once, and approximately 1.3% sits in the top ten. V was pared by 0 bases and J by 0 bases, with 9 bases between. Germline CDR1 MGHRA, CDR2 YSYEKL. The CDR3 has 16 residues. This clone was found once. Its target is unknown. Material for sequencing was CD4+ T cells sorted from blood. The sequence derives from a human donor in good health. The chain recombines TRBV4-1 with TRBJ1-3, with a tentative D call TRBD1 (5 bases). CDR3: CASSQDPGLSGNTIYF. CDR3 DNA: TGCGCCAGCAGCCAAGACCCGGGACTCTCTGGAAACACCATATATTTT.